The 30 T cell receptor delta chains presented below share a single source sample, sequenced in a study of γδ T cells in repeated Plasmodium falciparum infection. TCRdb fed the multiplex PCR reads to CATT. There are over 45,000 delta-chain clones in the sample; roughly 1.6% occur only once, and over 6.5% lies in the top ten. Vgamma9/Vdelta2+ and Vdelta2-negative gammadelta T cells were flow-sorted from PBMC for bulk sequencing. Material for sequencing was gamma-delta T cells from blood. Every receptor here comes from a pool of human donors (malaria-infected and uninfected, not separated).

The table lists this clone with a few counts. A far larger clone is one nucleotide away, so this likely arose from a read error. Within the sample, other DNA sequences also encode this same CDR3. The V gene is TRDV1; the J gene was not called; the table's D call, TRDD3, has no DNA check behind it. Germline V gene lookup returns CDR1 TSWWSYY and CDR2 QGS. The CDR3 loop spans 17 amino acids. The DNA for the CDR3 is TGTGCTCTTGGGGAACTCTCGTCGTTCTGGGGGATACGACGCCTCATCTTT. The encoded protein is CALGELSSFWGIRRLIF.

This clone was counted only a few times. TCRdb attributes to this sequence the protein of a much larger clone, which differs from the DNA translation at residue 10; a read error is likely, and the protein displayed is translated from the DNA. The V call is TRDV1, the J call TRDJ1; D unclear. Per the germline V gene, CDR1 is TSWWSYY and CDR2 is QGS. The CDR3 length is 13 residues. For the CDR3, the DNA is TGTGCTCTTGGGGTGACTGAAGCCGATGAACTCATCTTT. It is translated as CALGVTEADELIF.

Regarding this clone: TCRdb's entry gives the protein of a much larger clone, which mismatches this DNA's translation at residue 17, likely from a read error; the protein reported here is translated from the DNA. V gene TRDV1 was called; the J gene was not; the DNA was not used to check the table's D call, TRDD3. Germline loops: CDR1 TSWWSYY, CDR2 QGS. This CDR3 contains 23 residues. The CDR3 region is CALGDPTPSRTGGYAGCTDKLIF. CDR3 in DNA: TGTGCTCTTGGGGACCCGACCCCATCCCGTACTGGGGGATACGCGGGGTGCACCGATAAGCTCATCTTT.

This clone came up many times. This probably arose from a read error, given a far larger clone one base away. The sample contains more than one DNA sequence encoding this CDR3. V and J are TRDV2 and TRDJ1, with a tentative D call TRDD3 (5 bases). Per the germline V gene, CDR1 is GEAIGNYY and CDR2 is EKD. The CDR3 is made up of 15 amino acids. The CDR3 DNA follows: TGTGCCTGCGACACAGTCGGTACTGGAACCGATAAACTCATCTTT. It translates to CACDTVGTGTDKLIF.

This clone was counted a few times. TCRdb's entry gives the protein of a much larger clone, which mismatches this DNA's translation at residue 6, likely from a read error; the protein reported here is translated from the DNA. This chain links TRDV3 with TRDJ1; D not resolved. Here the J gene was assigned by germline matching of the DNA, as TCRdb has none. Looked up from germline, CDR1 is TVYSNPD and CDR2 is GDNSRS (reference sequence). The germline V and J ends were trimmed by 1 base and 0 bases, with 21 bases remaining between them. The CDR3 spans 17 residues. The CDR3 loop is CAFKGPWRGGYTDKLIF. CDR3 sequence (DNA): TGTGCCTTTAAAGGACCGTGGAGGGGTGGGTACACCGATAAACTCATCTTT.

This clone showed up just a few times. For this DNA, TCRdb reports the protein of a much larger clone, which diverges at residue 16, most likely from a read error; the protein presented here is translated directly from the DNA. A V gene of TRDV1 was called, but no J gene was assigned; TRDD3, as called in the table, went unchecked against the DNA. CDR3 length: 18 residues. Germline V gene lookup returns CDR1 TSWWSYY and CDR2 QGS. The CDR3 bases are TGTGCTCTTGGGGACGCCCGCCTCCTGACCGTGTACACCGATAAACCCATCTTT. Its translation is CALGDARLLTVYTDKPIF.

This clone was recorded a few times. The protein in TCRdb stems from a much larger clone and differs at residue 3 from this DNA's translation, likely a read error; here the protein is translated from the DNA. The genes are TRDV1 and TRDJ1, with D perhaps given as TRDD2 or TRDD3 (9 bases each). The J gene comes from matching the DNA to germline here; TCRdb lacks it. This CDR3 has 25 amino acids. Germline CDR1 reads TSWWSYY; CDR2 reads QGS. CDR3 loop: CAIGEPSYAPLLGDPVPVYTDKLIF. CDR3 DNA: TGTGCTATTGGGGAACCTTCCTACGCCCCTTTACTGGGGGACCCGGTACCCGTATACACCGATAAACTCATCTTT.

In the case of this clone: This likely reflects a read error, since a far larger clone is one base away. Other DNA sequences within the sample encode an identical CDR3. J is TRDJ1 and V is TRDV1, with D possibly matching TRDD2 (7 bases). The J gene, absent from TCRdb, was called here by matching the DNA to germline. Deletions cut 2 bases from V and 4 bases from J, with 41 bases between. CDR3 length equals 24 residues. Germline CDR1 is TSWWSYY and CDR2 is QGS. The CDR3 loop is CALGEGFLRILPTWASLRYDKLIF. CDR3 nucleotide sequence: TGTGCTCTTGGGGAAGGGTTCCTACGGATACTCCCAACCTGGGCCTCTTTACGATACGATAAACTCATCTTT.

This clone was counted ten times or more. Germline and junction disagree at one end, which may indicate a read error. The chain is built from TRDV1 and TRDJ2; 7 nucleotides agree with TRDD3. The CDR3 loop spans 19 amino acids. Germline CDR1 reads TSWWSYY; CDR2 reads QGS. The CDR3 DNA is TGTGCTCTTAGGGAACCTCTTAAAACGACCTGGGGGTACAGCGCACAACTCTTCTTT. This encodes CALREPLKTTWGYSAQLFF.

For this clone: A far larger clone lies a single base away; this is likely a read error. This sample also contains other DNA sequences that code for the same CDR3. This chain connects TRDV3 to TRDJ1; 8 nucleotides agree with TRDD3. The CDR3 runs to 12 residues. Per the germline V gene, CDR1 is TVYSNPD and CDR2 is GDNSRS (reference sequence). The trim removed 1 base at V and 14 bases at J, leaving 12 bases unmatched. CDR3 bases: TGTGCCTTTATCCGTACTGGGGGGCCGGCAATCTTT. Translated: CAFIRTGGPAIF.

Only a few counts were recorded for this clone. Translating this DNA gives a protein that differs at residue 3 from the TCRdb one, which belongs to a much larger clone; a read error is likely, and the protein shown is this translation. The gene calls are TRDV1 and TRDJ1; 13 bases are a match to TRDD3. TCRdb is silent on the J gene; assignment here came from matching the DNA to germline. In germline, CDR1 is TSWWSYY, CDR2 QGS. The CDR3 is made up of 25 amino acids. The CDR3 DNA sequence: TGTGCTCATGGGGAACTTAAACTCCTACGGTTACTGGGGGATACGCGTATCCGAAAGACCGATAAACTCATCTTT. Translation: CAHGELKLLRLLGDTRIRKTDKLIF.

This clone appeared a few times. The protein given by TCRdb reflects a much larger clone and differs at residue 11 from this DNA's translation, likely from a read error; the protein shown is the DNA's translation. This chain links TRDV2 with TRDJ1, with 9 bases matching TRDD3. Assignment of the J gene here rests on matching the DNA to germline, because TCRdb gives none. V shed 5 bases and J 2 bases; nucleotides not matched to a gene: 11. CDR1 and CDR2 from the germline V gene are GEAIGNYY and EKD. The CDR3 contains 16 residues. CDR3 residues: CACVPLGDPMTDKLIF. In DNA form, the CDR3 reads TGTGCCTGTGTTCCTCTGGGGGATCCCATGACCGATAAACTCATCTTT.

This clone was observed a few times. The protein in TCRdb stems from a much larger clone and differs at residue 7 from this DNA's translation, likely a read error; here the protein is translated from the DNA. The chain carries TRDV1 and TRDJ2; 11 nucleotides match TRDD3. TCRdb leaves out the J gene; it was filled in here by matching the DNA to germline. CDR3 length equals 26 residues. Unmatched junction bases numbered 37, after V lost 4 bases and J lost 6 bases. Germline V gene data show CDR1 as TSWWSYY and CDR2 as QGS. CDR3 loop: CALGGLVGSYALGHPLLGDKAAQLFF. Here the CDR3 DNA reads TGTGCTCTTGGGGGCCTGGTGGGATCCTACGCCCTAGGGCATCCCTTACTGGGGGATAAGGCAGCACAACTCTTCTTT.

This clone has more than one count but fewer than ten. The translation of this DNA and the TCRdb protein of a much larger clone differ at residue 4, probably owing to a read error; the protein shown here is translated from the DNA. The chain employs TRDV2 and TRDJ1; 8 nucleotides match TRDD3. The J gene is not listed in TCRdb, so it was assigned here from a DNA match to germline. V was clipped by 5 bases and J by 0 bases; unmatched bases: 10. The CDR3 covers 16 residues. Germline lookup yields CDR1 GEAIGNYY and CDR2 EKD. The CDR3 is CACGPVGDPYTDKLIF. CDR3 coding DNA: TGTGCCTGTGGCCCCGTGGGGGATCCGTACACCGATAAACTCATCTTT.

This clone ranks as medium-sized. Other DNA sequences of this sample code for an identical CDR3. The J gene is TRDJ1, the V gene TRDV1; TRDD3 aligns across 9 bases. This CDR3 has 18 amino acids. Germline V gene lookup returns CDR1 TSWWSYY and CDR2 QGS. Losses at the gene ends were 3 bases for V and 0 bases for J; bases not matched to a gene: 11. The CDR3 bases are TGTGCTCTTGGGGATCCTACTGGGGGACTTTCGTACACCGATAAACTCATCTTT. Its translation is CALGDPTGGLSYTDKLIF.

With respect to this clone: Translating this DNA gives a protein that differs at residue 6 from the TCRdb one, which belongs to a much larger clone; a read error is likely, and the protein shown is this translation. The J gene is TRDJ1, the V gene TRDV1; 9 bases match TRDD3. The CDR3 is 25 amino acids. Unmatched junction bases numbered 30, after V lost 1 base and J lost 0 bases. Germline V lookup: CDR1 TSWWSYY, CDR2 QGS. The CDR3 sequence is CALGERRPTSGWCVLGELYTDKLIF. CDR3 in DNA: TGTGCTCTTGGGGAACGGAGACCCACCTCGGGTTGGTGCGTACTGGGGGAGTTGTACACCGATAAACTCATCTTT.

This clone was counted between two and nine times. Given a far larger clone just one base away, this is likely a sequencing read error. This same CDR3 is encoded by further DNA sequences in the sample. This chain links TRDV1 with TRDJ1, with D perhaps TRDD3 (6 bases). TCRdb leaves out the J gene; it was filled in here by matching the DNA to germline. Trimming shortened V by 0 bases and J by 3 bases, and 29 bases separated the two germline ends. This CDR3 spans 21 amino acids. Germline loops: CDR1 TSWWSYY, CDR2 QGS. CDR3 DNA sequence: TGTGCTCTTGGGGAACTTCACCCTACCCCAGATGGGGGGTACGACCCCGATAAACTCATCTTT. This sequence encodes CALGELHPTPDGGYDPDKLIF.

In regard to this clone: TCRdb has a much larger clone's protein, which differs at residue 15 from the translation of this DNA, likely because of a read error; what is shown is the protein translated from the DNA. There is no J gene call, but TRDV1 is given as the V gene; no DNA check was done on the table's D call, TRDD3. Germline assignment: CDR1 TSWWSYY and CDR2 QGS. The CDR3 has 17 amino acids. The CDR3 DNA sequence: TGTGCTCTTGGGGAACCTAGGCATACGACGAACACCGATAAACCCATCTTT. Translated, it gives CALGEPRHTTNTDKPIF.

Only a few counts were recorded for this clone. TCRdb assigns this DNA the protein of a much larger clone, which departs from its translation at residue 9; this likely reflects a read error, and the protein shown comes from translating the DNA. The chain joins TRDV1 to TRDJ1, with D hard to call. Germline-derived CDR1 and CDR2 are TSWWSYY and QGS. V gave up 0 bases and J gave up 0 bases, with 14 bases separating them. This CDR3 spans 17 amino acids. The chain's CDR3 is CALGELRTRLYTDKLIF. CDR3 sequence (DNA): TGTGCTCTTGGGGAACTTCGGACCAGACTGTACACCGATAAACTCATCTTT.

Remarks on this clone: One junction end disagrees with the germline gene, perhaps due to a read error. The chain links TRDV1 to TRDJ2, with 9 bases matching TRDD3. The J gene comes from matching the DNA to germline here; TCRdb lacks it. Germline-derived CDR1 and CDR2 are TSWWSYY and QGS. CDR3 size: 18 residues. The CDR3 DNA reads TGCTCTGGGCAAACGATAAGGGGGATACCATCTTTGACAGCACAACTCTTCTTT. Amino acids: CSGQTIRGIPSLTAQLFF.

This clone showed up just a few times. A far larger clone is one nucleotide away, so this likely arose from a read error. The V gene is TRDV2, the J gene TRDJ1; 7 positions agree with TRDD3. TCRdb supplies no J gene; here it was assigned by aligning the nucleotide sequence to germline. CDR3 length: 14 amino acids. Germline V gene data show CDR1 as GEAIGNYY and CDR2 as EKD. The V and J ends lost 1 base and 5 bases, in that order; junction bases with no gene match: 6. The CDR3 loop is CACDTWGKADKLIF. In DNA form, the CDR3 reads TGTGCCTGTGACACATGGGGGAAGGCGGATAAACTCATCTTT.

In this sample, this clone turned up a few times. For this DNA, TCRdb reports the protein of a much larger clone, which diverges at residue 14, most likely from a read error; the protein presented here is translated directly from the DNA. The rearrangement joins TRDV2 to TRDJ1, with a tentative D call TRDD3 (6 bases). Germline matching of the DNA provided the J gene here, since TCRdb leaves it blank. The CDR3 runs 19 residues. CDR1 and CDR2 (germline): GEAIGNYY, EKD. V was cut by 1 base and J by 3 bases, with 26 bases left in between. CDR3 amino acids: CACDTVLGDSSRNADKLIF. DNA of the CDR3: TGTGCCTGTGACACTGTACTGGGAGACTCCTCTCGAAACGCCGATAAACTCATCTTT.

This clone was counted a few times. The protein that TCRdb holds for this DNA derives from a much larger clone and differs from the translated DNA at residues 10 and 17, which likely indicates a read error; the protein shown here is translated from the DNA. This chain uses TRDV1 with TRDJ1; 8 bases line up with TRDD3. The J gene is not listed in TCRdb, so it was assigned here from a DNA match to germline. With V trimmed by 7 bases and J by 10 bases, 35 bases remained unmatched. This CDR3 spans 21 amino acids. Germline loops: CDR1 TSWWSYY, CDR2 QGS. The chain's CDR3 is CALAVETHSSNYDWGFKRLIF. In DNA, the CDR3 is TGTGCTCTTGCGGTGGAGACCCATTCCAGCAATTACGACTGGGGGTTCAAGCGACTCATCTTT.

Concerning this clone: The TCRdb record carries a much larger clone's protein, which differs from this DNA's translation at residue 6; a read error is the likely cause, and the protein listed here is the DNA translation. The chain joins TRDV2 to TRDJ1; no reliable D call. Because TCRdb records no J gene, it was assigned here through a match of the DNA to germline. The V gene lost 3 bases and the J gene lost 0 bases, with 16 bases spanning the gap. Germline values: CDR1 GEAIGNYY, CDR2 EKD. The CDR3 length is 16 residues. The chain's CDR3 is CACDPSRTVYTDKLIF. CDR3 coding DNA: TGTGCCTGTGACCCCTCGCGCACAGTGTACACCGATAAACTCATCTTT.

This clone was seen more than once but under ten times. The TCRdb protein, from a much larger clone, departs from this DNA's translation at residue 10, likely by read error; the protein shown derives from the DNA. The chain joins TRDV1 to TRDJ1, with a tentative D call TRDD3 (6 bases). V was clipped by 3 bases and J by 8 bases, with 37 bases between them. Germline-derived CDR1 and CDR2 are TSWWSYY and QGS. This CDR3 contains 21 residues. The CDR3 loop reads CALGDLYPLERGYPGGIKLIF. CDR3 nucleotide sequence: TGTGCTCTTGGGGACCTATACCCCCTAGAGCGAGGATACCCCGGTGGTATAAAACTCATCTTT.

The sample holds a few counts of this clone. This sequence is one base from a far larger clone and is likely a read error. Additional DNA sequences in this sample encode the identical CDR3. The chain couples TRDV1 to TRDJ1, with D perhaps TRDD3 (5 bases). This CDR3 spans 16 amino acids. Germline CDR1 is TSWWSYY and CDR2 is QGS. The CDR3 sequence: CALGGTSPPTNDKLIF. Here the CDR3 DNA reads TGTGCTCTCGGGGGTACTTCTCCACCAACCAACGATAAACTCATCTTT.

Of note for this clone: The protein TCRdb gives is from a much larger clone and does not agree with this DNA's translation at residue 5, likely a read error; the protein shown here comes from the DNA. The chain combines TRDV3 with TRDJ1; D is unclear. TCRdb offers no J gene call, so here the DNA was matched to germline to obtain one. Germline loops: CDR1 TVYSNPD, CDR2 GDNSRS (reference sequence). V was trimmed by 4 bases and J by 2 bases, leaving 20 bases between them. The CDR3 totals 15 residues. The chain's CDR3 is CASTHHFAVTDKLIF. Written as DNA, the CDR3 is TGTGCCTCAACGCACCACTTCGCGGTGACCGATAAACTCATCTTT.

Turning to this clone: TCRdb's listed protein matches a much larger clone and diverges from this DNA's translation at residue 10, likely through a read error; the protein shown comes from the DNA. The chain joins TRDV1 to TRDJ1; no clear D gene. TCRdb gives no J gene; it was assigned here by matching the DNA to germline. V was trimmed by 4 bases and J by 0 bases, leaving 24 bases between them. The CDR3 has 19 amino acids. Looked up from germline, CDR1 is TSWWSYY and CDR2 is QGS. CDR3 in amino acids: CALGGSTRRGSTYTDKLIF. The CDR3 DNA reads TGTGCTCTTGGGGGCTCTACCCGTCGGGGCAGTACTTACACCGATAAACTCATCTTT.

This clone was detected ten times or more. A far larger clone lies a single base away; this is likely a read error. Other DNA sequences in this specimen translate into the identical CDR3. This sequence joins TRDV2 and TRDJ1; 12 positions agree with TRDD3. TCRdb does not report a J gene; here it was assigned by matching the DNA to germline references. V lost 0 bases to trimming and J lost 1 base; unmatched junction nucleotides: 11. The germline V gene has CDR1 GEAIGNYY and CDR2 EKD. This CDR3 contains 19 residues. The CDR3 protein is CACDTLPPGGYGSTDKLIF. Written as DNA, the CDR3 is TGTGCCTGTGACACCCTGCCTCCTGGGGGATACGGGAGCACCGATAAACTCATCTTT.

This clone turned up a few times. TCRdb pairs this DNA with a much larger clone's protein that differs at residue 14, likely a read error; the protein shown was translated from the DNA. No J gene was assigned, while the V gene was called as TRDV1; the DNA was not compared with TRDD3, the D call given in the table. Germline V CDR1 and CDR2: TSWWSYY, QGS. The CDR3 loop spans 15 amino acids. As DNA, the CDR3 is TGTGCTCTTGGGGAAGGAAAGTGGTACACCGATAAACTCACCTTT. The encoded protein is CALGEGKWYTDKLTF.